This paragraph covers one T cell receptor (beta chain) sequence. This clonotype was seen many times. This receptor's antigen is unknown. No qualities accompany the bases; no much larger clone lies one base away. This record comes from a study of human T cells and chemical hapten exposure (dated by TCRdb to about 2021). With regard to the full study: For sensitization, 2% DPC in acetone was applied to a roughly 2 cm by roughly 2 cm area of upper inner arm skin. Blood for TCR sequencing was provided by twenty-nine alopecia patients at one to four time points (pre-sensitization, 2, 6 and 24 weeks). Patch tests used Finn chambers with 0.01% DPC on the upper back, scored after 6 days by International Contact Dermatitis Research Group standards. Libraries were combined into a pool for sequencing, and differences in TCR yield between samples came mainly from small differences in library volumes within the pool. The patient cohort, mostly female, included alopecia areata with under or over 50% scalp involvement, alopecia totalis and alopecia universalis. Blood was sampled from patients pre-sensitization (week 0) and at 2, 6 and about 24 weeks after DPC sensitization. Throughout the study period of about 22 weeks, patients also received therapeutic DPC doses to the scalp every week. In alopecia patients, the study followed how the peripheral blood TCR repertoire changed in vivo over primary and secondary sensitization to diphenylcyclopropenone (DPC), a hapten.

The library relied on RACE. These reads were obtained on a NextSeq 500. During library preparation, unique molecular identifiers were attached to individual cDNA molecules so that TCRs could be counted quantitatively and reproducibly. Both TCR alpha and TCR beta chains were sequenced from each blood RNA sample. Turning to the authors' computational methods: The median number of TCRs per sample was over 95,000, ranging from about 23,224 to 700,000. The Decombinator software suite was used to annotate the V, J and CDR3 of the TCR reads. Every sample was subsampled to the same number of TCRs (28,000) for the PS versus PT1 abundance plots. TCRs were defined as expanded if absent before sensitization and observed at least eight times at the 2-week time point. Through fastp at Q25 and MiXCR, TCRdb rebuilt clones from the public reads, retaining in-frame beta chains. Each CDR3 protein appears once, grouped with its most common genes and DNA. The V and J calls and clone size are TCRdb's, not the authors'. The sample yields about 380,000 distinct CDR3 sequences; 4.8% were counted once. Clones ranked in the top ten supply about 2.2% of the sample.

The time point label here, explained by the study, means: patch test 1, 2 weeks after DPC sensitization. Per the publication, the treatment or condition label means: therapeutic diphenylcyclopropenone sensitization with weekly scalp DPC. At every patch-test visit, the blood draw took place before the patch test was put on. Eligible patients were aged 18 to 70, diagnosed with alopecia, deemed suitable for DPC therapy, and excluded if pregnant. Total RNA was extracted from unfractionated whole blood collected in Tempus Blood RNA tubes. Study-wide conclusions, independent of this receptor: Alopecia, a presumed autoimmune disease, was present in all patients, so the immune response of the patients might differ from that of healthy individuals. Compared with pre-sensitization or healthy control sets, expanded TCRs formed significantly more large CDR3 similarity clusters, which is consistent with antigen-driven responses. Patch test score correlated positively with the number of PT1 expanded TCRs, reaching significance at thresholds 8, 16 and 32 but not at 4. After repeated subsampling, the strength of the expansion versus patch-test correlation and the threshold at which it became significant changed. No change with DPC sensitization was found in the number of TCRs above 1 in 1000 frequency, and no evidence of global repertoire structure alterations was found.

This sequence originates from a woman aged 50 to 60 with alopecia areata. Some clones in this sample may be carry-over from other donors' samples. The input for sequencing was whole blood, taken in connection with sensitization to the hapten diphenylcyclopropenone (DPC).

The CDR3 sequence is CASDLRGQPQHF. The DNA sequence follows: TGTGCCAGCGACTTAAGGGGTCAGCCCCAGCATTTT. This chain is built from TRBV28 and TRBJ1-5, and TRBD1 may be the D gene, going by 5 matching bases. The germline V gene encodes CDR1 MDHEN and CDR2 SYDVKM. The CDR3, from cysteine to phenylalanine, totals 12 residues. The kept DNA is CDR3 alone, 36 bases in frame from the first base. The V and J ends are trimmed by 8 bases and 6 bases, leaving 11 bases between them.